Shown below are 30 T cell receptor beta chains from a single sample sequenced in a study of control samples from healthy donors and cancer patients. Assay used: immunoSEQ multiplex PCR; TCRdb lists only in-frame clones, some missing. The sample holds roughly 99,000 clones, almost 85% seen once. Source material: blood. These receptors were collected from a man aged 55 to 70 in good health.

The chain has TRBV6-4 and TRBJ2-1; 12 positions agree with TRBD2. From germline, CDR1 is MRHNA and CDR2 SNTAGT. Unmatched junction bases numbered 5, after V lost 7 bases and J lost 4 bases. The CDR3 has 15 amino acids. The CDR3 nucleotides are TGTGCCAGCACCCGACTAGCGGGGGAGTACAATGAGCAGTTCTTC. Translating gives CASTRLAGEYNEQFF.

V usage is TRBV18 and J usage is TRBJ2-5, with D perhaps TRBD1 (5 bases). With 3 bases removed from V and 1 base from J, the gap between germline ends came to 21 bases. Germline CDR1 and CDR2: KGHSH and LQKENI. The CDR3 is 18 amino acids. CDR3 in DNA: TGTGCCAGCTCACCCCCAACGACGACCCGTCAGGGCCAAGAGACCCAGTACTTC. This sequence encodes CASSPPTTTRQGQETQYF.

This clone showed up just once. The chain couples TRBV11-2 to TRBJ1-4, with 9 bases aligning to TRBD1. The V gene end was trimmed by 4 bases and the J gene end by 6 bases; junction bases not matched to a gene: 6. The CDR3 contains 15 residues. CDR1 is SGHAT, CDR2 FQNNGV, per germline. In DNA form, the CDR3 reads TGTGCCAGCAGCTCCCGACAGGGGGGGTATGAAAAACTGTTTTTT. It codes for CASSSRQGGYEKLFF. Full variable domain (outside the CDR3, taken from reference TRBV11-2 and TRBJ1-4): EAGVAQSPRYKIIEKRQSVAFWCNPISGHATLYWYQQILGQGPKLLIQFQNNGVVDDSQLPKDRFSAERLKGVDSTLKIQPAKLEDSAVYLCASSSRQGGYEKLFFGSGTQLSVL.

The V call is TRBV4-1, the J call TRBJ2-3; 11 positions match TRBD2. CDR1 and CDR2 from the germline V gene are MGHRA and YSYEKL. The CDR3 sequence is 20 residues long. Trimming at V came to 1 base and at J to 4 bases, leaving 16 bases not matched to a gene. CDR3 protein: CASSQVSSGGTVGLADTQYF. CDR3 nucleotides: TGCGCCAGCAGCCAAGTGTCTAGCGGGGGGACCGTGGGGTTGGCAGATACGCAGTATTTT.

This clone has only a few counts. The rearrangement links TRBV24-1 to TRBJ2-2; D is perhaps TRBD1 (6 bases). The V end lost 7 bases, the J end lost 1 base, and 9 bases lay between the germline ends. The CDR3 totals 14 residues. Germline loops: CDR1 KGHDR, CDR2 SFDVKD. CDR3 sequence: CATRPTGNTGELFF. The CDR3 nucleotides are TGTGCCACCAGGCCGACAGGGAACACCGGGGAGCTGTTTTTT.

The chain joins TRBV2 to TRBJ2-3, with a tentative D call TRBD1 (5 bases). The CDR3 sequence is 14 residues long. Germline V gives CDR1 SNHLY, CDR2 FYNNEI. V lost 2 bases and J lost 2, with 8 bases in between. The CDR3 DNA follows: TGTGCCAGCAGTGAAAGGACACCCACAGATACGCAGTATTTT. It yields the protein CASSERTPTDTQYF.

The chain carries TRBV30 and TRBJ2-2, with 8 bases matching TRBD2. V shed 2 bases, J shed 2 bases, and the junction held 4 bases outside the gene matches. This CDR3 contains 15 residues. Per the germline V gene, CDR1 is GTSNPN and CDR2 is SVGIG (reference sequence). CDR3 sequence reads: CAWSRTSFNTGELFF. CDR3 DNA: TGTGCCTGGAGTCGGACTAGCTTCAACACCGGGGAGCTGTTTTTT.

Concerning this clone: A clone one base away is much larger, so this may be a read error. The chain uses TRBV6-5 and TRBJ2-6, with D perhaps being TRBD1 or TRBD2 (5 bases each). V was clipped by 0 bases and J by 2 bases, with 5 bases between them. The CDR3 covers 15 residues. Germline CDR1 and CDR2: MNHEY and SVGAGI. Here the CDR3 reads CASSYSGAGANVLTF. The CDR3 bases are TGTGCCAGCAGTTACTCGGGGGCTGGGGCCAACGTCCTGACTTTC.

This chain joins TRBV19 and TRBJ1-1; the match to TRBD1 covers 7 bases. The CDR3 runs to 15 residues. V was pared by 6 bases and J by 0 bases, with 7 bases of the junction left unmatched. The germline CDR1 and CDR2 sequences are LNHDA and SQIVND (reference sequence). CDR3 DNA sequence: TGTGCCAGTAGGGGGACAGACTTCATGAACACTGAAGCTTTCTTT. The encoded protein is CASRGTDFMNTEAFF.

V is TRBV7-7 and J is TRBJ2-1; D tentatively fits TRBD1 or TRBD2 (5 bases each). In germline, CDR1 is SSHAT, CDR2 FNYEAQ (reference sequence). CDR3 length: 13 amino acids. The germline V and J ends were trimmed by 5 bases and 5 bases, with 10 bases remaining between them. The DNA for the CDR3 is TGTGCCAGCAGCCGGGACCGGAACAATGAGCAGTTCTTC. This encodes CASSRDRNNEQFF.

The chain carries TRBV6-2 or TRBV6-3 and TRBJ2-2, with TRBD1 as a possible D gene (7 bases). The length of the CDR3 is 17 residues. Germline V gene lookup returns CDR1 MNHEY and CDR2 SVGEGT. Trimming took 5 bases from V and 5 from J, leaving 21 bases between them. The CDR3 DNA sequence: TGTGCCAGCAGTACCGCCAGGGGGGACCTCTGGACCGGGGAGCTGTTTTTT. Translated: CASSTARGDLWTGELFF.

The rearrangement links TRBV28 to TRBJ2-3, with 10 nucleotides matching TRBD1. The ends lost 2 bases at V and 1 base at J; junction bases unmatched: 3. The CDR3 is 16 amino acids. In germline, CDR1 is MDHEN, CDR2 SYDVKM. In nucleotides, the CDR3 is TGTGCCAGCAGTTTAGGGACAGGGGACGGCACAGATACGCAGTATTTT. Protein sequence: CASSLGTGDGTDTQYF.

The chain links TRBV7-9 to TRBJ1-5, with D uncertain. Germline CDR1 is SEHNR and CDR2 is FQNEAQ (reference sequence). The CDR3 has 15 residues. Trimming removed 5 bases at V and 0 bases at J, with 11 bases between. In nucleotides, the CDR3 is TGTGCCAGCAGCCCGGACGGATATAGCAATCAGCCCCAGCATTTT. This codes for CASSPDGYSNQPQHF.

The chain combines TRBV2 with TRBJ2-1; the D gene is possibly TRBD1 (6 bases). Germline CDR1 and CDR2: SNHLY and FYNNEI. V lost 6 bases and J 4 bases, leaving 16 bases between the germline ends. This CDR3 has 15 amino acids. CDR3 loop: CASSAVPGAYNEQFF. In DNA form, the CDR3 reads TGTGCCAGCAGCGCAGTGCCAGGGGCGTACAATGAGCAGTTCTTC.

The chain joins TRBV6-5 to TRBJ1-4; no firm D call. This CDR3 has 13 amino acids. V lost 0 bases and J lost 7, with 6 bases in between. Germline CDR1 reads MNHEY; CDR2 reads SVGAGI. The CDR3 DNA reads as TGTGCCAGCAGTTACTCGGGCAGTGAAAAACTGTTTTTT. Its translation: CASSYSGSEKLFF.

V gene TRBV5-6 combines with J gene TRBJ1-5; D possibly corresponds to TRBD1 (6 bases). CDR3 length: 16 amino acids. Trimming removed 5 bases at V and 4 bases at J, with 19 bases between. Germline V gene sequence: CDR1 SGHDT, CDR2 YYEEEE. The DNA of the CDR3 is TGTGCCAGCAGTGTTTTAGGACAGCAACATAATCAGCCCCAGCATTTT. It specifies CASSVLGQQHNQPQHF.

The chain has TRBV10-3 and TRBJ1-5; a weak D match, TRBD1 (5 bases). Germline V gene sequence: CDR1 ENHRY, CDR2 SYGVKD. V dropped 1 base and J dropped 7 bases, with 8 bases sitting between them. The CDR3 totals 13 residues. The CDR3 region is CAISELGEQPQHF. DNA for the CDR3: TGTGCCATCAGTGAGTTGGGGGAGCAGCCCCAGCATTTT.

The V gene is TRBV11-3, the J gene TRBJ2-1, with 8 bases aligning to TRBD2. The CDR3 spans 17 residues. Germline-derived CDR1 and CDR2 are SGHNT and YENEEA. J gave up 4 bases and V 3 bases, and 11 bases lay outside the gene matches. The CDR3 DNA reads TGTGCCAGCAGCTTCCCCTTAACTAGCGGACCATACAATGAGCAGTTCTTC. This translates into CASSFPLTSGPYNEQFF. Using reference TRBV11-3 and TRBJ2-1 for the parts outside the CDR3, the full variable domain is EAGVVQSPRYKIIEKKQPVAFWCNPISGHNTLYWYLQNLGQGPELLIRYENEEAVDDSQLPKDRFSAERLKGVDSTLKIQPAELGDSAVYLCASSFPLTSGPYNEQFFGPGTRLTVL.

V gene TRBV7-9 combines with J gene TRBJ2-2; D is possibly TRBD2 (6 bases). V dropped 5 bases and J dropped 3 bases, with 13 bases sitting between them. Germline V CDR1 and CDR2: SEHNR, FQNEAQ (reference sequence). The CDR3 is 15 residues long. The CDR3 reads CASSPASAHTGELFF. The DNA of the CDR3 is TGTGCCAGCAGCCCGGCTAGCGCGCACACCGGGGAGCTGTTTTTT. The full variable domain, in which reference TRBV7-9 and TRBJ2-2 provide the parts outside the CDR3, is DTGVSQNPRHKITKRGQNVTFRCDPISEHNRLYWYRQTLGQGPEFLTYFQNEAQLEKSRLLSDRFSAERPKGSFSTLEIQRTEQGDSAMYLCASSPASAHTGELFFGEGSRLTVL.

A single count supports this clone. This chain uses TRBV2 with TRBJ2-4; 8 bases agree with TRBD1. V lost 6 bases, J lost 5 bases, and 9 bases stayed unmatched. Germline V gene data show CDR1 as SNHLY and CDR2 as FYNNEI. This CDR3 is built from 15 residues. CDR3 nucleotide sequence: TGTGCCAGCAGCGCCCTTAGGGGACAGGAAAACATTCAGTACTTC. This codes for CASSALRGQENIQYF.

The chain has TRBV6-2 or TRBV6-3 and TRBJ2-1; no reliable D call. The CDR3 covers 16 residues. V lost 0 bases and J lost 8, with 17 bases in between. Per the germline V gene, CDR1 is MNHEY and CDR2 is SVGEGT. The CDR3 loop reads CASSYSYVPKGDEQFF. CDR3 bases: TGTGCCAGCAGTTACTCATACGTGCCCAAGGGTGATGAGCAGTTCTTC.

The gene calls are TRBV10-2 and TRBJ2-2, with D possibly matching TRBD2 (5 bases). CDR1 is WSHSY and CDR2 is SAAADI in the germline V gene. The CDR3 covers 15 residues. The ends were cut back, 8 bases at V and 2 bases at J, with 15 bases in the middle. Written as DNA, the CDR3 is TGCGCCAGCCGGGGTGGGATGCTTAACACCGGGGAGCTGTTTTTT. As protein: CASRGGMLNTGELFF.

The rearrangement joins TRBV4-1 to TRBJ2-5; D is undetermined. The V end was cut by 0 bases, the J end by 1 base, with 9 bases between. There are 15 residues in the CDR3. Germline V gene data show CDR1 as MGHRA and CDR2 as YSYEKL. This chain's CDR3 is CASSQDRLIQETQYF. CDR3 DNA: TGCGCCAGCAGCCAAGATCGTCTGATCCAAGAGACCCAGTACTTC.

The chain couples TRBV5-4 to TRBJ1-2; 10 nucleotides align to TRBD1. V dropped 1 base and J dropped 1; count of bases not matched to a gene: 7. The CDR3 extends over 17 amino acids. Germline CDR1 is SGHNT and CDR2 is YYREEE (reference sequence). CDR3 coding DNA: TGTGCCAGCAGCTTGAGGGGACAGGGGCCCCGTAACTATGGCTACACCTTC. Protein product: CASSLRGQGPRNYGYTF.

This chain uses TRBV13 with TRBJ2-7; a weak D match, TRBD2 (8 bases). The CDR3 length is 16 residues. V lost 5 bases, J lost 9 bases, and 26 bases lay in between. Germline V CDR1 and CDR2: PRHDT, FYEKMQ (reference sequence). The CDR3 loop reads CASSGPGTVTRGAQYF. The CDR3 bases are TGTGCCAGCAGCGGGCCCGGGACAGTGACGCGGGGGGCGCAGTACTTC.

The chain recombines TRBV4-1 with TRBJ2-6; D possibly corresponds to TRBD1 (6 bases). The CDR3 is 17 amino acids. Germline V gene data show CDR1 as MGHRA and CDR2 as YSYEKL. V was trimmed by 3 bases and J by 4 bases, leaving 16 bases between them. CDR3 nucleotide sequence: TGCGCCAGCAGCCATCGGGCCGACAGGTACGGGGCCAACGTCCTGACTTTC. Amino acid sequence: CASSHRADRYGANVLTF.

Only one count was recorded for this clone. The chain couples TRBV6-4 to TRBJ2-2; 12 bases match TRBD2. The CDR3 runs to 14 residues. In germline, CDR1 is MRHNA, CDR2 SNTAGT. The ends lost 6 bases at V and 5 bases at J; junction bases unmatched: 1. The CDR3 sequence: CASSGLAGTGELFF. In DNA form, the CDR3 reads TGTGCCAGCAGCGGACTAGCGGGGACCGGGGAGCTGTTTTTT.

The chain employs TRBV3-1 (or the pseudogene TRBV3-2) and TRBJ1-5; 8 bases fit TRBD1. J lost 5 bases, V lost 4 bases, and 4 bases had no gene match. The CDR3 runs 14 residues. From germline, CDR1 is LGHDT and CDR2 YNNKEL (reference sequence). CDR3 sequence: CASSPGTGYQPQHF. Written as DNA, the CDR3 is TGTGCCAGCAGCCCCGGGACAGGATATCAGCCCCAGCATTTT.

J is TRBJ2-3 and V is TRBV5-1; 8 bases fit TRBD2. J was trimmed by 4 bases and V by 0 bases; bases with no gene match: 7. CDR1 is SGHRS and CDR2 is YFSETQ in the germline V gene. The CDR3 is made up of 16 amino acids. The CDR3 here is CASSLEAGDRADTQYF. CDR3 in DNA: TGCGCCAGCAGCTTGGAAGCGGGAGATAGGGCAGATACGCAGTATTTT.

The chain has TRBV6-6 and TRBJ1-5; no clear D gene. The ends were cut back, 0 bases at V and 4 bases at J, with 10 bases in the middle. Germline CDR1 reads MNHNY; CDR2 reads SVGAGI (reference sequence). There are 15 residues in the CDR3. The CDR3 DNA is TGTGCCAGCAGTTACTCGTCTTCGCCGAATCAGCCCCAGCATTTT. Translation gives CASSYSSSPNQPQHF.